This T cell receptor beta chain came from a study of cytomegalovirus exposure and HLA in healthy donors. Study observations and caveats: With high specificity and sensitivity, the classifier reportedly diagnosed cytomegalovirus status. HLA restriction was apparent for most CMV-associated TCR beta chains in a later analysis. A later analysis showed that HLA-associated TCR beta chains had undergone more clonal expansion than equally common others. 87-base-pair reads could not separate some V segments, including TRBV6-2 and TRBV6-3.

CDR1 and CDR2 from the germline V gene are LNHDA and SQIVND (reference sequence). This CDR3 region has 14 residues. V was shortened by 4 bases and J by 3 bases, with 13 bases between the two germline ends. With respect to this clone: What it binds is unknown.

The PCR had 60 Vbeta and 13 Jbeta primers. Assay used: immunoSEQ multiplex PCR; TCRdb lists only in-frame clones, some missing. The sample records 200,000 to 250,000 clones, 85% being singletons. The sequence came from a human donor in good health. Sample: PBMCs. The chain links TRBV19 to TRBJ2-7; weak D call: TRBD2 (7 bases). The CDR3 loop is CASSNRGAVYEQYF. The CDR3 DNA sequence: TGTGCCAGTAGTAATCGGGGGGCGGTCTACGAGCAGTACTTC.